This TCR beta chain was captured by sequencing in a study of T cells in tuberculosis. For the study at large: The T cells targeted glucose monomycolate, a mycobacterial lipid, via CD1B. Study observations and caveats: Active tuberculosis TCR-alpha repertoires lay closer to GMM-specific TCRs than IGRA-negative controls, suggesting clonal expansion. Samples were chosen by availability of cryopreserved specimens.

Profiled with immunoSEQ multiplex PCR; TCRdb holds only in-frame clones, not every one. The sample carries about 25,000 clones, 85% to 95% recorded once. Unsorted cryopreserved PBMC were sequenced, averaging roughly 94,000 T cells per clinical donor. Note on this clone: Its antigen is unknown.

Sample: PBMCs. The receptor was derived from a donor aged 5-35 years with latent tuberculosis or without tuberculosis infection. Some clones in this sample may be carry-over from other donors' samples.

The CDR3, as DNA: TGTGCCAGCAGTTTGGACGGGAGAGGATTAGGGGAGCTGTTTTTT. Its protein is CASSLDGRGLGELFF. The rearrangement uses TRBV27 and TRBJ2-2, with D possibly being TRBD2 (6 bases). V lost 3 bases to trimming and J lost 8 bases, with 16 bases between them. Looked up from germline, CDR1 is MNHEY and CDR2 is SMNVEV (reference sequence). The CDR3 has 15 amino acids.